This T cell receptor (beta chain) emerged from a study of blood T cell repertoires in COVID-19. Study-level information: Collection of acute and convalescent COVID-19 samples took place in the United States, Italy and Spain. Sample material is recorded as cDNA or gDNA derived from T cells, B-cell-depleted T cells, or PBMCs.

This clone was counted between two and nine times. In the original processing: Amplification from reference gene primers served as the basis for estimated nucleated cell counts. Profiling relied on immunoSEQ multiplex PCR, and the TCRdb table lists in-frame clones only, not all of them. That table gives V, J and clone size, and the DNA gave D and trimming. Of 60,000 to 95,000 clones listed, 74% are singletons. The CDR3 has 16 residues. V was clipped by 3 bases and J by 4 bases; unmatched bases: 8. Germline V gene data show CDR1 as SGHVS and CDR2 as FQNEAQ. V and J are TRBV7-8 and TRBJ1-2; 10 bases map to TRBD1. Sequenced sample: peripheral blood. The TCR sequence derives from a human donor with acute or convalescent COVID-19. The donor label of this sample is uncertain. The CDR3 DNA is TGTGCCAGCAGCTTGGGACAGGGGATTCCATCCTATGGCTACACCTTC. Protein sequence: CASSLGQGIPSYGYTF.